These T cell receptor beta chains were read from a single sample in a study. One entry per CDR3 protein results from TCRdb running MiXCR on the RT-PCR reads. Altogether 550,000 to 750,000 distinct CDR3 sequences are present, 11% to 15% being singletons, with the ten largest covering roughly 3.9%. The sample taken for sequencing was memory CD4+ T cells from blood. The source of these receptors is a female donor in good health, serving as a healthy control. Both conserved end residues are part of each CDR3. The order of the fields is clone size, J gene, V gene, D gene, CDR3 DNA, CDR3 protein. D genes are given only for firm matches. Clone size is given for some rows only: seen once, a few or many times, or a class if the clone is expanded.

abundance: few; j_gene: TRBJ2-3; v_gene: TRBV5-1; d_gene: -; CDR3nt: TGCGCCAGCGCACAGAACACAGATACGCAGTATTTT; CDR3aa: CASAQNTDTQYF
abundance: -; j_gene: TRBJ1-2; v_gene: TRBV24-1; d_gene: -; CDR3nt: TGTGCCACCAGTGATTTCGATAACAACTATGGCTACACCTTC; CDR3aa: CATSDFDNNYGYTF
abundance: -; j_gene: TRBJ2-4; v_gene: TRBV7-2; d_gene: -; CDR3nt: TGTGCCAGCAGCTTAGTTTCGGGCGGGTTATGGGCCAAAAACATTCAGTACTTC; CDR3aa: CASSLVSGGLWAKNIQYF
abundance: -; j_gene: TRBJ1-3; v_gene: TRBV9; d_gene: -; CDR3nt: TGTGCCAGCAGCGTAAAGGACGGAATAAACACCATATATTTT; CDR3aa: CASSVKDGINTIYF
abundance: few; j_gene: TRBJ2-2; v_gene: TRBV9; d_gene: -; CDR3nt: TGTGCCAGCAGCCCCCACTTTGGCGGGGAGGCCACCGGGGAGCTGTTTTTT; CDR3aa: CASSPHFGGEATGELFF
abundance: many; j_gene: TRBJ2-7; v_gene: TRBV29-1; d_gene: -; CDR3nt: TGCAGCGTCAAAATTGGGCCCTCCTACGAGCAGTACTTC; CDR3aa: CSVKIGPSYEQYF
abundance: many; j_gene: TRBJ2-1; v_gene: TRBV12-3/TRBV12-4; d_gene: TRBD2; CDR3nt: TGTGCCAGCTCCTGGGGCGGGAGTCTGGCCAATGAGCAGTTCTTC; CDR3aa: CASSWGGSLANEQFF
abundance: many; j_gene: TRBJ1-5; v_gene: TRBV29-1; d_gene: -; CDR3nt: TGCAGCGTTGGGGATCAGCCCCAGCATTTT; CDR3aa: CSVGDQPQHF
abundance: many; j_gene: TRBJ2-2; v_gene: TRBV5-1; d_gene: TRBD2; CDR3nt: TGCGCCAGCAGCTTACCCTCTAGCGGAAACACCGGGGAGCTGTTTTTT; CDR3aa: CASSLPSSGNTGELFF
abundance: -; j_gene: TRBJ2-1; v_gene: TRBV5-1; d_gene: -; CDR3nt: TGCGCCAGCAGCCAGTCCTTACGGGGATCCTACAATGAGCAGTTCTTC; CDR3aa: CASSQSLRGSYNEQFF
abundance: few; j_gene: TRBJ2-7; v_gene: TRBV30; d_gene: -; CDR3nt: TGTGCCTGGAGTGTGGCCTACGAGCAGTACTTC; CDR3aa: CAWSVAYEQYF
abundance: many; j_gene: TRBJ2-5; v_gene: TRBV20-1; d_gene: -; CDR3nt: TGCAGTGCTTGGACACGGGAGACCCAGTACTTC; CDR3aa: CSAWTRETQYF
abundance: many; j_gene: TRBJ2-1; v_gene: TRBV30; d_gene: TRBD2; CDR3nt: TGTGCCTGGAGTGCCCAGGGACTAGCGGGAATTGGGCTGGATGAGCAGTTCTTC; CDR3aa: CAWSAQGLAGIGLDEQFF
abundance: many; j_gene: TRBJ2-1; v_gene: TRBV7-3; d_gene: TRBD2; CDR3nt: TGTGCCAGCAGCCCGACTAGCGGGAGTCGGTACAATGAGCAGTTCTTC; CDR3aa: CASSPTSGSRYNEQFF
abundance: many; j_gene: TRBJ2-1; v_gene: TRBV27; d_gene: TRBD2; CDR3nt: TGTGCCAGTAGACTAGCGGGGCTATACAATGAGCAGTTCTTC; CDR3aa: CASRLAGLYNEQFF
abundance: -; j_gene: TRBJ1-2; v_gene: TRBV7-2; d_gene: -; CDR3nt: TGTGCCAGCAGCTTAGGTTCAGGTCGTGGCTACACCTTC; CDR3aa: CASSLGSGRGYTF
abundance: few; j_gene: TRBJ2-1; v_gene: TRBV5-1; d_gene: -; CDR3nt: TGCGCCAGCAGCTTGGAGGCGGGACAAGCCTACAATGAGCAGTTCTTC; CDR3aa: CASSLEAGQAYNEQFF